These T cell receptor beta chains were read from a single sample in a study of T cells in localized non-small cell lung cancer. Produced via immunoSEQ multiplex PCR; TCRdb's table is partial and in-frame only. The table has approximately 89,000 clones, around 80% seen once. Sample: PBMCs, taken before any cancer treatment. These receptors all come from a man aged 35-69 years with stage II squamous cell lung carcinoma. CDR3s include the opening cysteine and the closing phenylalanine or tryptophan. Each record gives: J gene, V gene, D gene, clone size, CDR3 protein, CDR3 DNA. A D gene is named only where the DNA matches it firmly. Expanded clones are given a class, and other clones once, few, many or no size at all.

TRBJ1-3	TRBV10-3	-	many	CAISATDQGNTIYF	TGTGCCATCAGTGCGACGGACCAAGGAAACACCATATATTTT
TRBJ2-7	TRBV5-1	TRBD1	few	CASSDHRDSSYEQYF	TGCGCCAGCAGCGACCACCGGGACAGCTCCTACGAGCAGTACTTC
TRBJ2-5	TRBV5-1	-	-	CASSFGSMGETQYF	TGCGCCAGCAGCTTCGGGAGTATGGGAGAGACCCAGTACTTC
TRBJ1-1	TRBV6-5	-	-	CASKRPGAETEAFF	TGTGCCAGCAAAAGACCAGGGGCGGAAACTGAAGCTTTCTTT
TRBJ2-5	TRBV5-4	TRBD1	once	CASSSGTGETQYF	TGTGCCAGCAGCTCCGGGACAGGGGAGACCCAGTACTTC
TRBJ2-6	TRBV7-2	-	-	CASSLEGTGANVLTF	TGTGCCAGCAGCTTAGAGGGAACTGGGGCCAACGTCCTGACTTTC
TRBJ1-2	TRBV18	-	-	CASSRPQSGYTF	TGTGCCAGCTCACGACCTCAATCTGGCTACACCTTC
TRBJ2-7	TRBV6-5	TRBD2	once	CASSYSTDGGAYEQYF	TGTGCCAGCAGTTACTCGACTGACGGGGGGGCCTACGAGCAGTACTTC
TRBJ1-2	TRBV28	-	few	CASTQRGRNYGYTF	TGTGCCAGCACCCAAAGGGGCCGCAACTATGGCTACACCTTC
TRBJ2-1	TRBV7-9	TRBD2	-	CASGYGTSGYNEQFF	TGTGCCAGCGGCTACGGGACTAGCGGTTACAATGAGCAGTTCTTC
TRBJ2-1	TRBV15	-	medium-sized	CATSAVSSYNEQFF	TGTGCCACCAGCGCGGTGAGCTCCTACAATGAGCAGTTCTTC
TRBJ2-7	TRBV6-5	TRBD2	-	CASRSGLAGREQYF	TGTGCCAGCAGGAGCGGACTAGCGGGTCGAGAGCAGTACTTC
TRBJ2-1	TRBV7-9	-	-	CASSLVGQGNEQFF	TGTGCCAGCAGCTTAGTGGGCCAGGGCAATGAGCAGTTCTTC
TRBJ2-7	TRBV19	TRBD2	-	CASSIAGGTGAYEQYF	TGTGCCAGTAGTATAGCGGGAGGGACTGGAGCCTACGAGCAGTACTTC
TRBJ1-3	TRBV28	TRBD1	few	CASSLRQLGGYRSGNTIYF	TGTGCCAGCAGTTTAAGACAGTTAGGGGGCTATCGCTCTGGAAACACCATATATTTT
TRBJ2-2	TRBV4-3	-	-	CASSATWNTGELFF	TGCGCCAGCAGCGCAACATGGAACACCGGGGAGCTGTTTTTT
TRBJ2-6	TRBV4-1	-	-	CASSQVSPAGANVLTF	TGCGCCAGCAGCCAAGTTTCCCCGGCTGGGGCCAACGTCCTGACTTTC
TRBJ2-3	TRBV5-1	TRBD2	once	CASSGGTSGSWGGTDTQYF	TGCGCCAGCAGCGGAGGGACTAGCGGGAGCTGGGGAGGCACAGATACGCAGTATTTT
TRBJ2-1	TRBV6-5	-	once	CASSYPMGNEQFF	TGTGCCAGCAGTTACCCTATGGGGAATGAGCAGTTCTTC
TRBJ2-7	TRBV11-2	-	-	CASSPTDYEQYF	TGTGCCAGCAGCCCGACGGATTACGAGCAGTACTTC
TRBJ2-1	TRBV5-3	TRBD2	-	CASSGGTSAEQFF	TGTGCCAGCAGCGGGGGGACTAGCGCCGAGCAGTTCTTC
TRBJ1-1	TRBV18	-	few	CASSPIKPSTEAFF	TGTGCCAGCTCACCTATCAAACCTTCCACTGAAGCTTTCTTT
TRBJ2-3	TRBV5-1	TRBD2	-	CASRTTSGTDTQYF	TGCGCCAGCAGAACTACTAGCGGCACAGATACGCAGTATTTT
TRBJ2-3	TRBV6-6	-	-	CASSFGTFGGTDTQYF	TGTGCCAGCAGTTTTGGGACTTTCGGAGGCACAGATACGCAGTATTTT
TRBJ1-4	TRBV28	-	-	CASFGVANEKLFF	TGTGCCAGCTTCGGGGTCGCTAATGAAAAACTGTTTTTT